These T cell receptor beta chains were read from a single sample in a study of T cell responses to AZD1222 COVID-19 vaccine. Method: immunoSEQ multiplex PCR; TCRdb's copy keeps in-frame clones and lacks some. The sample shows under 70,000 clones, more than 70% of them seen only once. The source was peripheral blood, collected 28 days after the second AZD1222 dose. The receptors were sampled from an adult who received the AZD1222 COVID-19 vaccine. CDR3s include the opening cysteine and the closing phenylalanine or tryptophan. Fields, in order: V gene, J gene, D gene, clone size, CDR3 protein, CDR3 DNA. D genes are given only for firm matches. Size is omitted from some rows. Given values are once, few, many or a class for expanded clones.

TRBV5-8	TRBJ2-7	TRBD1	-	CASSTDRGAHYEQYF	TGTGCCAGCAGCACGGACAGGGGGGCCCACTACGAGCAGTACTTC
TRBV28	TRBJ1-5	-	-	CASSSILGARDQPQHF	TGTGCCAGCAGTTCCATTTTGGGGGCGCGGGATCAGCCCCAGCATTTT
TRBV4-1	TRBJ2-1	TRBD2	once	CASSYPLAGRYNEQFF	TGCGCCAGCAGCTATCCACTAGCGGGGAGATACAATGAGCAGTTCTTC
TRBV7-2	TRBJ2-1	TRBD2	-	CASSSIPGLGAEQFF	TGTGCCAGCAGCTCGATCCCGGGACTAGGGGCTGAGCAGTTCTTC
TRBV30	TRBJ1-6	-	-	CAWTSPRGRTVHNSPLHF	TGTGCCTGGACTTCCCCAAGGGGACGGACGGTCCATAATTCACCCCTCCACTTT
TRBV7-2	TRBJ1-3	-	-	CASSQGGSNTIYF	TGTGCCAGCAGCCAGGGAGGGAGCAACACCATATATTTT
TRBV5-4	TRBJ2-3	TRBD1	few	CASSLAPGQGADTQYF	TGTGCCAGCAGCTTGGCCCCGGGACAGGGTGCAGATACGCAGTATTTT
TRBV5-1	TRBJ2-7	TRBD1	-	CASSLAVTGAPYEQYF	TGCGCCAGCAGCTTGGCTGTGACAGGGGCCCCCTACGAGCAGTACTTC
TRBV30	TRBJ2-3	-	-	CAWSVAGGTDTQYF	TGTGCCTGGAGTGTTGCAGGGGGCACAGATACGCAGTATTTT
TRBV6-5	TRBJ2-7	-	once	CASSYMARYEQYF	TGTGCCAGCAGTTACATGGCACGCTACGAGCAGTACTTC
TRBV5-1	TRBJ1-3	-	-	CASGPDSSGNTIYF	TGCGCCAGCGGCCCGGACAGCTCTGGAAACACCATATATTTT
TRBV20-1	TRBJ2-1	-	-	CSASLAGNYNEQFF	TGCAGTGCTAGTTTGGCGGGGAACTACAATGAGCAGTTCTTC
TRBV6-1	TRBJ1-2	-	-	CASSERSANYGYTF	TGTGCCAGCAGTGAACGATCGGCTAACTATGGCTACACCTTC
TRBV6-2/TRBV6-3	TRBJ2-7	TRBD2	-	CASSYGLAGAYEQYF	TGTGCCAGCAGTTACGGACTAGCGGGGGCCTACGAGCAGTACTTC
TRBV3-1/TRBV3-2	TRBJ2-7	-	-	CASSQGRVNYEQYF	TGTGCCAGCAGCCAAGGACGGGTTAACTACGAGCAGTACTTC
TRBV12-3/TRBV12-4	TRBJ2-2	-	-	CASRIGVGELFF	TGTGCCAGCCGGATAGGGGTCGGGGAGCTGTTTTTT
TRBV28	TRBJ2-5	-	-	CASSPRDGVETQYF	TGTGCCAGCAGTCCTCGTGATGGGGTGGAGACCCAGTACTTC
TRBV19	TRBJ1-1	TRBD1	-	CASSPRGRGTEAFF	TGTGCCAGTAGTCCCAGGGGGCGCGGGACTGAAGCTTTCTTT
TRBV6-6	TRBJ2-2	-	-	CASSYEWYTNTGELFF	TGTGCCAGCAGTTACGAGTGGTATACGAACACCGGGGAGCTGTTTTTT
TRBV21-1	TRBJ2-3	-	-	CASRGRGTDTQYF	TGTGCCAGCCGGGGGAGGGGCACAGATACGCAGTATTTT
TRBV10-3	TRBJ1-1	-	-	CAISEREPNLNTEAFF	TGTGCCATCAGTGAGCGGGAGCCCAACCTGAACACTGAAGCTTTCTTT
TRBV3-1/TRBV3-2	TRBJ1-2	TRBD1	once	CASSPGQYYGYTF	TGTGCCAGCAGCCCGGGACAGTACTATGGCTACACCTTC
TRBV6-5	TRBJ1-1	-	-	CASSSVPWGTEAFF	TGTGCCAGCAGCTCGGTCCCGTGGGGGACTGAAGCTTTCTTT
TRBV12-3/TRBV12-4	TRBJ1-1	-	-	CASRLRVTEAFF	TGTGCCAGCAGGCTCAGGGTTACTGAAGCTTTCTTT
TRBV10-3	TRBJ2-1	TRBD2	few	CAIRKTSVIDNEQFF	TGTGCCATCAGAAAGACTAGCGTCATTGACAATGAGCAGTTCTTC
TRBV7-2	TRBJ2-7	TRBD2	-	CASSSSGVSSYEQYF	TGTGCCAGCAGTTCTAGCGGGGTTAGCTCCTACGAGCAGTACTTC
TRBV29-1	TRBJ1-1	-	-	CSVEERGDLEAFF	TGCAGCGTTGAAGAAAGGGGCGACCTTGAAGCTTTCTTT
TRBV2	TRBJ1-1	-	few	CASSQGFTLTEAFF	TGTGCCAGCAGTCAGGGATTCACTCTCACTGAAGCTTTCTTT
TRBV5-1	TRBJ2-4	-	once	CASSPRGGRYSYIQYF	TGCGCCAGCAGCCCCCGTGGCGGGCGGTACTCATACATTCAGTACTTC
TRBV5-1	TRBJ1-2	-	-	CASSLSPRGGYTF	TGCGCCAGCAGCTTGTCCCCCCGAGGTGGCTACACCTTC
TRBV6-5	TRBJ2-3	TRBD2	-	CASSYWGTSADTQYF	TGTGCCAGCAGTTACTGGGGGACTAGTGCAGATACGCAGTATTTT
TRBV12-3/TRBV12-4	TRBJ1-1	-	-	CASKSGVQGAFF	TGTGCCAGCAAGTCGGGAGTCCAAGGGGCTTTCTTT
TRBV5-4	TRBJ2-2	-	-	CASSLIYRQSTGELFF	TGTGCCAGCAGCTTGATTTATAGACAGTCAACCGGGGAGCTGTTTTTT
TRBV30	TRBJ1-5	-	-	CAWSTTGGNQPQHF	TGTGCCTGGAGTACGACGGGGGGCAATCAGCCCCAGCATTTT